The next 21 T cell receptor beta chains were all read from a single sample in a study of regulatory T cells in long-lasting Graves disease listed by TCRdb under 2021. Preparation of the library involved multiplex PCR. TCRdb shows the sequencer as Illumina HiSeq 4000. CDR3 regions were amplified by Arm-PCR with iRepertoire HTBI primers to construct TCR beta libraries. TCRdb passed the public sequencing reads through fastp at Q25 and MiXCR, retaining productive beta sequences. Records with the same CDR3 protein are collapsed into one entry carrying the most frequent genes and DNA. The sample contains 500,000 or so distinct CDR3 sequences, about 16% of them found a single time. The top ten constitute approximately 25% of the sample. This specimen's time point label, interpreted: newly diagnosed GD, antithyroid drugs for less than 3 months. For both TCR sequencing and RNA sequencing, RNA was extracted from PBMCs using TRIzol.

This same sample was also part of a study on T cells in Graves' hyperthyroidism and ophthalmopathy.

The sample consisted of peripheral blood mononuclear cells (PBMCs), taken at new diagnosis, from a patient treated with antithyroid drugs. Source of these receptors: a woman aged 35 to 59 with Graves disease. Donor details come from another sample of the same person, matched by shared clones.

This clonotype was counted many times. The chain combines TRBV27 with TRBJ2-1, with D perhaps assigned TRBD1 or TRBD2 (6 bases each). The CDR3 runs to 15 residues. The germline CDR1 and CDR2 sequences are MNHEY and SMNVEV (reference sequence). V lost 2 bases and J 8 bases, leaving 16 bases between the germline ends. For the CDR3, the DNA is TGTGCCAGCAGTTTAAGGGGGGCCGGATTAGATGAGCAGTTCTTC. This gives the protein CASSLRGAGLDEQFF.

The chain combines TRBV19 with TRBJ1-6; D may be TRBD1 (6 bases). The CDR3 runs to 14 residues. Germline CDR1 is LNHDA and CDR2 is SQIVND (reference sequence). The V and J ends lost 6 bases and 7 bases respectively, with 13 bases between them. CDR3 in DNA: TGTGCCAGTAGCAGGGGTGCAGGGAATTCACCCCTCCACTTT. Encoded protein: CASSRGAGNSPLHF.

The V and J genes are TRBV12-3 or TRBV12-4 and TRBJ1-3; D remains ambiguous. The length of the CDR3 is 15 residues. V lost 3 bases to trimming and J lost 1 base, with 10 bases between them. The CDR3 region is CASSFPELSGNTIYF. The CDR3, as DNA: TGTGCCAGCAGTTTCCCAGAACTATCTGGAAACACCATATATTTT.

The chain is built from TRBV28 and TRBJ1-5; D possibly corresponds to TRBD1 (5 bases). Germline CDR1 MDHEN, CDR2 SYDVKM. With 2 bases removed from V and 7 bases from J, the gap between germline ends came to 12 bases. There are 14 residues in the CDR3. The CDR3: CASSLRGGRQPQHF. The CDR3 DNA reads TGTGCCAGCAGTTTAAGGGGCGGGAGACAGCCCCAGCATTTT.

This clonotype was recorded many times. The chain couples TRBV30 to TRBJ2-3; D call uncertain. The CDR3 has 11 residues. With 7 bases removed from V and 8 bases from J, the gap between germline ends came to 13 bases. CDR1 and CDR2 (germline): GTSNPN, SVGIG (reference sequence). The CDR3 here is CAFTPQVTQYF. For the CDR3, the DNA is TGTGCCTTCACCCCCCAGGTTACGCAGTATTTT.

This clonotype has ten or more counts. J is TRBJ2-3 and V is TRBV20-1, with 11 nucleotides matching TRBD1. V lost 6 bases to trimming and J lost 6 bases; unmatched junction nucleotides: 17. This CDR3 region has 17 residues. The germline CDR1 and CDR2 sequences are DFQATT and SNEGSKA (reference sequence). In nucleotides, the CDR3 is TGCAGTGCCGGAGGACAGGGGGCAAAGCGGGGCGGGGATACGCAGTATTTT. Its protein is CSAGGQGAKRGGDTQYF.

This clonotype was picked up many times. This sequence joins TRBV6-1 and TRBJ1-5; D is unresolved. CDR1 and CDR2 from the germline V gene are MNHNS and SASEGT. The CDR3 covers 14 residues. V gave up 4 bases and J gave up 3 bases, with 10 bases separating them. CDR3 in amino acids: CASSGSLFNQPQHF. CDR3 nucleotides: TGTGCCAGCAGTGGGAGTCTATTCAATCAGCCCCAGCATTTT.

The chain carries TRBV6-2 or TRBV6-3 and TRBJ2-2, with a possible D match to TRBD1 (6 bases). Looked up from germline, CDR1 is MNHEY and CDR2 is SVGEGT. V was trimmed by 6 bases and J by 2 bases, leaving 13 bases between them. CDR3 length: 15 amino acids. The CDR3 loop reads CASRDWGHNTGELFF. The CDR3 coding sequence is TGTGCCAGCAGGGATTGGGGACACAACACCGGGGAGCTGTTTTTT.

V and J are TRBV3-1 and TRBJ2-2; 7 positions agree with TRBD1. From germline, CDR1 is LGHDT and CDR2 YNNKEL (reference sequence). The CDR3 is 15 residues long. Unmatched junction bases numbered 5, after V lost 1 base and J lost 6 bases. Written as DNA, the CDR3 is TGTGCCAGCAGCCAAGGGACAGGCCGTGCCGGGGAGCTGTTTTTT. It encodes CASSQGTGRAGELFF.

This clonotype was counted a few times. V gene TRBV4-1 combines with J gene TRBJ2-1, with TRBD2 matching 11 bases. V gave up 1 base and J gave up 0 bases; unmatched junction bases: 2. The CDR3 extends over 17 amino acids. In germline, CDR1 is MGHRA, CDR2 YSYEKL. CDR3 residues: CASSQGLAGGSYNEQFF. The CDR3 bases are TGCGCCAGCAGCCAAGGTCTAGCGGGGGGCTCCTACAATGAGCAGTTCTTC.

The rearrangement uses TRBV10-3 and TRBJ2-2; a weak D match, TRBD2 (5 bases). Germline loops: CDR1 ENHRY, CDR2 SYGVKD. The CDR3 contains 14 residues. V dropped 7 bases and J dropped 6 bases, with 15 bases sitting between them. The CDR3 DNA is TGTGCCATCACTCACGGGGAGAGGTCCGGGGAGCTGTTTTTT. This codes for CAITHGERSGELFF.

This clonotype appeared many times. The chain combines TRBV12-5 with TRBJ2-5; D gene ambiguous. The germline V gene encodes CDR1 LGHNT and CDR2 FRNRAP. V was trimmed by 1 base and J by 4 bases, leaving 10 bases between them. This CDR3 comprises 14 residues. CDR3 in DNA: TGTGCTAGTGGTTTGGGCAACCAAGGAGAGACCCAGTACTTC. Its protein product is CASGLGNQGETQYF.

This clonotype was recorded many times. The CDR3, as DNA: TGTGCCAGCAGTTTACCCGGATTACTCTCTGGAAACACCATATATTTT. Its protein is CASSLPGLLSGNTIYF. The chain recombines TRBV12-3 or TRBV12-4 with TRBJ1-3; D remains ambiguous. Trimming pared 2 bases from V and 0 bases from J, leaving 11 bases between. The CDR3 spans 16 residues.

This clonotype occurred a few times. The chain carries TRBV20-1 and TRBJ2-3, with TRBD2 identical over 11 bases. The V and J ends lost 3 bases and 2 bases, in that order; junction bases with no gene match: 10. Germline V gives CDR1 DFQATT, CDR2 SNEGSKA (reference sequence). The CDR3 consists of 17 residues. Here the CDR3 reads CSASIEGLAELTDTQYF. The CDR3, as DNA: TGCAGTGCTAGCATCGAGGGACTAGCGGAGCTCACAGATACGCAGTATTTT.

The count of this clonotype is one. The chain employs TRBV20-1 and TRBJ2-2; D gene unclear. Germline V gene data show CDR1 as DFQATT and CDR2 as SNEGSKA (reference sequence). CDR3 size: 16 residues. Trimming stripped 5 bases from V and 0 bases from J, with 16 bases between. CDR3 sequence reads: CSARIAAFANTGELFF. The CDR3 coding sequence is TGCAGTGCTCGGATTGCAGCCTTCGCGAACACCGGGGAGCTGTTTTTT.

This clonotype appeared once. The chain employs TRBV7-9 and TRBJ1-2, with D possibly matching TRBD1 (5 bases). CDR3 size: 13 residues. Trimming stripped 3 bases from V and 6 bases from J, with 11 bases between. The germline V gene encodes CDR1 SEHNR and CDR2 FQNEAQ (reference sequence). In DNA, the CDR3 is TGTGCCAGCAGCTTCGGGGGGTTTGATGGCTACACCTTC. It specifies CASSFGGFDGYTF.

This clonotype turned up a few times. The rearrangement uses TRBV6-1 and TRBJ2-1, with TRBD2 matching 7 bases. Trimming at V came to 11 bases and at J to 9 bases, leaving 10 bases not matched to a gene. The CDR3 has 12 residues. Looked up from germline, CDR1 is MNHNS and CDR2 is SASEGT. The CDR3 reads CAGGVPGVEQFF. CDR3 DNA sequence: TGTGCCGGGGGGGTTCCCGGGGTTGAGCAGTTCTTC.

This clonotype was detected a few times. V and J are TRBV9 and TRBJ1-1; TRBD1 agrees at 11 bases. The CDR3 runs to 15 residues. Germline CDR1 and CDR2: SGDLS and YYNGEE. The J segment lost 4 bases and the V segment lost 5 bases, leaving 7 bases of the junction unmatched. The DNA for the CDR3 is TGTGCCAGCAGGAGGACAGGGGGCGCGGGCACTGAAGCTTTCTTT. It codes for CASRRTGGAGTEAFF.

The chain links TRBV10-3 to TRBJ1-6; a weak D match, TRBD1 (6 bases). The CDR3 has 14 residues. Trimming stripped 2 bases from V and 7 bases from J, with 9 bases between. The germline gives CDR1 ENHRY, CDR2 SYGVKD. Written as DNA, the CDR3 is TGTGCCATCAGTGAGACAGGGACCAATTCACCCCTCCACTTT. This sequence encodes CAISETGTNSPLHF.

The chain uses TRBV20-1 and TRBJ2-3, with TRBD2 as a possible D gene (5 bases). The ends were cut back, 3 bases at V and 4 bases at J, with 11 bases in the middle. The germline V gene has CDR1 DFQATT and CDR2 SNEGSKA (reference sequence). The CDR3 is made up of 13 amino acids. The CDR3 reads CSASSPEADTQYF. The CDR3 coding sequence is TGCAGTGCTAGTTCCCCGGAGGCAGATACGCAGTATTTT.

This clonotype was recorded once. V is TRBV6-2 or TRBV6-3 and J is TRBJ2-2; tentatively, D is TRBD2 (6 bases). CDR1 and CDR2 from the germline V gene are MNHEY and SVGEGT. Trimming took 4 bases from V and 6 from J, leaving 12 bases between them. The CDR3 consists of 14 residues. The DNA for the CDR3 is TGTGCCAGCAGTTCCTGGGGGGTCGCCGGGGAGCTGTTTTTT. It encodes CASSSWGVAGELFF.